The entry that follows covers one T cell receptor (beta chain) sequence. Using immunoSEQ multiplex PCR, the repertoire was profiled, and TCRdb retains in-frame clones only, with some absent. Altogether about 77,000 clones are present, 65% to 90% being singletons, with the ten largest covering 0.66%. This record belongs to a study of OX40 agonist ivuxolimab in advanced cancers. Study background: Patients were dosed intravenously with ivuxolimab at 0.01 to 10 mg/kg every 2 weeks.

V was clipped by 3 bases and J by 0 bases, with 10 bases between them. Germline lookup yields CDR1 SGHRS and CDR2 YFSETQ. CDR3 length: 15 residues. The V call is TRBV5-1, the J call TRBJ1-3; no clear D. The sequenced sample was CD4+ or CD8+ T cells sorted from blood, obtained in a trial of the OX40 agonist ivuxolimab. The receptor was isolated from an adult with an advanced solid tumor such as melanoma, head and neck, liver or kidney cancer. The CDR3 is CASSSDFYSGNTIYF. CDR3 in DNA: TGCGCCAGCAGCTCGGACTTTTACTCTGGAAACACCATATATTTT. Full variable domain (missing parts from reference TRBV5-1 and TRBJ1-3): KAGVTQTPRYLIKTRGQQVTLSCSPISGHRSVSWYQQTPGQGLQFLFEYFSETQRNKGNFPGRFSGRQFSNSRSEMNVSTLELGDSALYLCASSSDFYSGNTIYFGEGSWLTVV.